The source of this TCR beta chain is a study of T-cell memory formation after mild COVID-19 (dated by TCRdb to about 2021). Background on the whole study: Most TCR sequence clusters were specific to one of the two donors. The cohort comprised two young, previously healthy adult volunteers, one female and one male. Longitudinal TCRalpha and TCRbeta repertoire sequencing tracked T-cell clones expanding and contracting after mild COVID-19 in a couple of donors. General study outcomes and caveats: The second-wave clones that peaked on day 37 were not confirmed to be SARS-CoV-2 specific. Some responding clones were found in pre-infection memory, which suggests that pre-existing cross-reactive memory T cells took part in the SARS-CoV-2 response. Only a couple of mild cases were covered by the study, and larger cohorts that include severe cases with pre-infection samples were considered necessary. Clones contracting from day 15 to 85 had balanced CD4/CD8 phenotypes, while a second wave expanding from day 15 to 37 was biased towards CD4+. Contracting CD4+ clones were found mainly in CM and EM memory subsets, while CD8+ clones were enriched in EMRA.

These reads were obtained on an Illumina NovaSeq 6000. Using 5'RACE with constant-segment primers, TCRalpha and TCRbeta cDNA libraries were constructed, with sample barcodes and unique molecular identifiers added in the process. Trizol reagent was used to extract RNA from every sample. Library amplification was performed in two PCR steps, and a second sample barcode and Illumina TruSeq adapters were introduced in the second step. The libraries were sequenced on an Illumina NovaSeq using 2 x 150 bp paired-end reads. The authors' pipeline ran thus. The reads were demultiplexed and collapsed into UMI-guided consensus sequences using migec v1.2.7. Using mixcr v2.1.11, UMI consensuses were aligned to TRA and TRB V and J templates and then assembled into clonotypes. Clonotypes were classified as expanded or contracted when called significant by both edgeR and NoisET, with noise models trained on biological replicates. For edgeR calls, the thresholds were a false discovery rate-adjusted p below 0.01 and a log2 fold-change of 1. As an exploratory analysis of dynamics, max-normalized trajectories of the 1000 most abundant clonotypes were examined by PCA with hierarchical clustering. Separately sequenced CD4+ and CD8+ repertoires were used to assign a CD4 or CD8 phenotype to each responding clone. TCRdb ran its own pipeline on the public reads, namely fastp trimming at Q25 and MiXCR clone calling, and kept in-frame beta chains. One record per CDR3 amino acid sequence lists the most common genes and DNA. The V and J calls here are based on TCRdb, not the publication. For this sample the table gives approximately 250,000 distinct CDR3 sequences, of which 16% were detected only once. The ten largest clones add up to 20% to 25% of the sample.

PBMCs were isolated by Ficoll-Paque density gradient centrifugation. Details on this clonotype: There is no known antigen for this receptor. The record has no base qualities; no much larger clone is one base away.

Sequences SGHTA (CDR1) and FQGTGA (CDR2) are obtained from the germline V gene. The CDR3 numbers 15 residues from cysteine through phenylalanine. Only CDR3 DNA is held: 45 bases, read in frame from base 1. V was cut back by 6 bases and J by 7 bases, leaving a gap of 21 bases between them. The sequencing sample was made of PBMCs or a T cell subset sorted from them (not recorded which). The sequence derives from a man aged 18 to 30 who had mild COVID-19 (a few samples of this study predate the infection). The sample titles of this study are shuffled in the database, so cell type and time point are left out; the donor was told from shared clones. The chain employs TRBV7-3 and TRBJ2-5; the D gene is not confidently resolved. The CDR3: CASSSDEPVYATQYF. In nucleotides, the sequence is TGTGCCAGCAGTTCCGATGAGCCCGTTTACGCGACCCAGTACTTC.